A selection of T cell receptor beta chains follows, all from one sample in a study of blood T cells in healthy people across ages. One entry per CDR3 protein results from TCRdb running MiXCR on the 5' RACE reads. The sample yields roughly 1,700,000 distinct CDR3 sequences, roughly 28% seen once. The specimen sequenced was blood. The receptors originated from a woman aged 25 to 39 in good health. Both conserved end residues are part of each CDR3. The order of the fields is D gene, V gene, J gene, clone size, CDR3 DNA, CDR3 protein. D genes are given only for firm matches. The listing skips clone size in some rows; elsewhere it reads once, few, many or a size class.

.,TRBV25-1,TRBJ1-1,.,TGTGCCAGCAGTGAATGGGGGGGGCTCGGAACTGAAGCTTTCTTT,CASSEWGGLGTEAFF
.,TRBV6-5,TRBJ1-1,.,TGTGCCAGCAGTTCCCGAGGGGGATCCACTGAAGCTTTCTTT,CASSSRGGSTEAFF
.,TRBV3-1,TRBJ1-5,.,TGTGCCAGCAGCCTCGCTGGCCGGCCCCAGCATTTT,CASSLAGRPQHF
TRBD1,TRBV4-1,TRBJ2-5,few,TGCGCCAGCAGCCACCCCGGGACAGGGGAGGAGACCCAGTACTTC,CASSHPGTGEETQYF
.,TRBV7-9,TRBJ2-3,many,TGTGCCAGCAGCTTAGCGGCCAATGGAGATACGCAGTATTTT,CASSLAANGDTQYF
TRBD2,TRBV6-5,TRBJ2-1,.,TGTGCCAGCAGTGCTAGCGGAGATAACAATGAGCAGTTCTTC,CASSASGDNNEQFF
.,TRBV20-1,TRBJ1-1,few,TGCAGTGCTAGAATTGAGGGGGGGCAAACTGAAGCTTTCTTT,CSARIEGGQTEAFF
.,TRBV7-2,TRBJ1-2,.,TGTGCCAGCAGCCCATTAGGGGATCTTAACTATGGCTACACCTTC,CASSPLGDLNYGYTF
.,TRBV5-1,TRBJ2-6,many,TGCGCCAGCAGCGGCGGGCTAGCTGGCTCTGGGGCCAACGTCCTGACTTTC,CASSGGLAGSGANVLTF
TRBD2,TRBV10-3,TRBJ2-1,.,TGTGCCATCACCCCGAGCGGGAGCCGTGAGAATGAGCAGTTCTTC,CAITPSGSRENEQFF